This entry features one TCR beta chain sequence. The sample belongs to a study of blood T cell repertoires in COVID-19. Measured with immunoSEQ multiplex PCR; TCRdb has only the in-frame clones, and not every one. The sample records approximately 140,000 clones, approximately 87% being singletons. CDR1 LNHDA and CDR2 SQIVND come from the germline V gene (reference sequence). After removal of 5 bases from V and 0 bases from J, the junction contained 6 bases not matched to a gene. CDR3 length equals 16 residues. Membership in each cohort depended on participant-reported clinical history. Sequenced sample: PBMCs or T cells enriched from blood (not recorded which). The sequence derives from a woman aged 30 to 39 with acute COVID-19. The V gene is TRBV19, the J gene TRBJ2-3; 9 bases map to TRBD2. The CDR3 here is CASSDLAGLSTDTQYF. The CDR3 DNA is TGTGCCAGTAGTGATCTAGCGGGGCTAAGCACAGATACGCAGTATTTT.